The rows below give T cell receptor beta chains drawn from one sample of a study of glioma-infiltrating T cells after dendritic cell vaccination. The method was immunoSEQ multiplex PCR; TCRdb's version includes in-frame clones alone and lacks a portion of them. The sample records roughly 60,000 clones, roughly 86% being singletons. The sequences come from blood, collected after dendritic cell vaccination. These receptors were obtained from a human donor with glioblastoma. Both conserved end residues are part of each CDR3. A D gene is named only where the DNA matches it firmly. Clone size appears in some rows only: once, few, many, or a class for an expanded clone.

.	TRBV7-2	.	17	TRBJ1-1	CASSLVSRGVEGTEAFF	TGTGCCAGCAGCTTAGTAAGTCGGGGTGTGGAAGGCACTGAAGCTTTCTTT
.	TRBV25-1	once	14	TRBJ1-2	CASSARLSGSGYTF	TGTGCCAGCAGTGCCCGCCTTTCGGGTAGTGGCTACACCTTC
TRBD1	TRBV7-6	.	18	TRBJ2-7	CASSQSRDRGRPSLEQYF	TGTGCCAGCAGCCAGTCCCGGGACAGGGGGCGACCGTCTTTAGAGCAGTACTTC
TRBD2	TRBV4-2	.	17	TRBJ2-3	CASSQDLSGASTDTQYF	TGTGCCAGCAGCCAAGACCTCAGCGGGGCATCCACAGATACGCAGTATTTT
.	TRBV11-2	.	16	TRBJ2-2	CASSYRTAGGTGELFF	TGTGCCAGCAGCTATAGGACAGCCGGGGGGACCGGGGAGCTGTTTTTT
.	TRBV20-1	.	11	TRBJ2-7	CSWGVLYEQYF	TGCAGCTGGGGGGTTCTCTACGAGCAGTACTTC
.	TRBV4-2	.	13	TRBJ2-7	CASSQARTYEQYF	TGTGCCAGCAGCCAAGCTAGGACCTACGAGCAGTACTTC
.	TRBV7-2	few	14	TRBJ2-5	CASSPPRGWETQYF	TGTGCCAGCAGCCCCCCCCGCGGATGGGAGACCCAGTACTTC
TRBD2	TRBV5-6	.	18	TRBJ2-1	CASSLSATGLAGGNEQFF	TGTGCCAGCAGCTTGAGTGCCACGGGACTAGCGGGAGGCAATGAGCAGTTCTTC
TRBD2	TRBV25-1	.	15	TRBJ2-1	CASKVGGSSYNEQFF	TGTGCCAGCAAGGTCGGCGGGAGCTCCTACAATGAGCAGTTCTTC
TRBD1	TRBV6-5	.	14	TRBJ2-3	CASSYSMGQGTQYF	TGTGCCAGCAGTTACTCGATGGGACAGGGGACGCAGTATTTT
TRBD1	TRBV18	.	15	TRBJ1-4	CASSPLDRGGEKLFF	TGTGCCAGCTCACCTCTGGACAGGGGAGGTGAAAAACTGTTTTTT
TRBD1	TRBV14	.	18	TRBJ1-1	CASSPFIRTGAWGTEAFF	TGTGCCAGCAGCCCCTTCATCCGGACAGGGGCCTGGGGCACTGAAGCTTTCTTT